Here is one TCR beta chain with its context. Its specificity is unknown. The length of the CDR3 is 14 residues. The record originates from a study of vaccination effects on CD4 cells after COVID-19. Study-level information: Subjects were given two BNT162b2 or mRNA-1273 vaccine doses.

CD4+ T cells specific for antigen were expanded with viral peptide pools by the ViraFEST assay before sequencing. The culture ran for 10 days before CD4+ T cells were isolated. Among the vaccine recipients, none had a prior SARS-CoV-2 infection, and nucleocapsid antibodies were negative. Measured with immunoSEQ multiplex PCR; TCRdb has only the in-frame clones, and not every one. The sample lists about 38,000 clones, around 68% occurring once. The J gene is TRBJ1-2, the V gene TRBV21-1; the table names TRBD1, a call not compared with the DNA. TRBV21-1 has pseudogene status. This sample comprised CD4+ T cells from PBMCs cultured with SARS-CoV-2 spike peptides, obtained before COVID-19 vaccination. The TCR sequence derives from a human donor who received a COVID-19 vaccine. The CDR3 here is CASSQAQGAHGYTF. CDR3 sequence (DNA): TGTGCCAGCAGCCAAGCCCAGGGGGCGCATGGCTACACCTTC.